The source of this T cell receptor beta chain is a study of spatial heterogeneity in lung cancer. This CDR3 is 13 amino acids long. Looked up from germline, CDR1 is LNHDA and CDR2 is SQIVND (reference sequence). Deletions cut 6 bases from V and 6 bases from J, with 12 bases between. Single TCR cDNA molecules each had their own unique molecular identifier. TCRdb independently ran MiXCR on the 5' RACE reads; one entry per CDR3 protein. The table shows more than 9,500 distinct CDR3 sequences, with about 6% occurring only once. Sample time point: sample taken at primary tumor resection. Whole RNA was taken from tumor, nontumor lung or frozen PBMC; it was then sequenced unsorted. This clonotype was recorded at least ten times. This beta chain slipped into a library made for alpha chains as a stray read, so its size is not meaningful.

The receptor comes from a male donor with early-stage non-small cell lung cancer. J is TRBJ1-5 and V is TRBV19; D gene ambiguous. The material sequenced was normal lung tissue next to the tumor, taken at surgery. In DNA, the CDR3 is TGTGCCAGTAGATGGAGGGCCTCTCAGCCCCAGCATTTT. Its protein is CASRWRASQPQHF.